These T cell receptor beta chains were read from a single sample in a study of T cell responses to AZD1222 COVID-19 vaccine. Libraries were prepared by immunoSEQ multiplex PCR; TCRdb keeps only in-frame clonotypes and omits some of them. The sample has some 110,000 clones, roughly 90% seen once. Sequenced here: peripheral blood, sampled 28 days after the second AZD1222 dose. The receptor set was obtained from an adult who received the AZD1222 COVID-19 vaccine. Each CDR3 is given without its conserved first and last residue.

CDR3 length	V gene	J gene	CDR3 protein
12	TRBV28	TRBJ2-7	ASSPGTGWYEQY
9	TRBV5-1	TRBJ2-3	ASSWTDTQY
12	TRBV6-5	TRBJ2-2	ASSKDRDTGELF
8	TRBV7-9	TRBJ2-7	ASGAYEQY
13	TRBV21-1	TRBJ1-1	ASSTRTGKNTEAF
13	TRBV27	TRBJ2-7	ASRIRRGHSYEQY
12	TRBV6-6	TRBJ2-5	ASSYRATQETQY
10	TRBV7-9	TRBJ2-3	ASSLGRDTQY
12	TRBV11-3	TRBJ2-5	ASSPGAGEETQY
12	TRBV28	TRBJ2-1	ASSQTSGRGEQF
14	TRBV7-2	TRBJ2-3	ASSNRLGGGTDTQY
11	TRBV10-1	TRBJ2-5	ASSRTSQETQY
13	TRBV27	TRBJ2-7	ASSLDTRVRDEQY
12	TRBV6-5	TRBJ1-5	ASSSQYSNQPQH
16	TRBV6-2/TRBV6-3	TRBJ2-4	ASSYPLVGIRAKNIQY
15	TRBV7-9	TRBJ2-7	ASSLVGTGTWVNEQY
11	TRBV28	TRBJ2-3	ASLISHENTQY
12	TRBV15	TRBJ2-7	ATRGQGSSYEQY
11	TRBV12-3/TRBV12-4	TRBJ1-1	ASSLKFGTEAF
11	TRBV19	TRBJ1-1	ASSNWGGTEAF
13	TRBV28	TRBJ1-4	ASSRTDFGVRELF
12	TRBV29-1	TRBJ2-7	SVEGAASSYEQY
13	TRBV12-5	TRBJ1-2	ASGVQGTPLYGYT
10	TRBV29-1	TRBJ1-2	SVEDRNYGYT
9	TRBV19	TRBJ1-1	ASTLGTEAF
9	TRBV12-3/TRBV12-4	TRBJ1-1	ASRPRTEAF